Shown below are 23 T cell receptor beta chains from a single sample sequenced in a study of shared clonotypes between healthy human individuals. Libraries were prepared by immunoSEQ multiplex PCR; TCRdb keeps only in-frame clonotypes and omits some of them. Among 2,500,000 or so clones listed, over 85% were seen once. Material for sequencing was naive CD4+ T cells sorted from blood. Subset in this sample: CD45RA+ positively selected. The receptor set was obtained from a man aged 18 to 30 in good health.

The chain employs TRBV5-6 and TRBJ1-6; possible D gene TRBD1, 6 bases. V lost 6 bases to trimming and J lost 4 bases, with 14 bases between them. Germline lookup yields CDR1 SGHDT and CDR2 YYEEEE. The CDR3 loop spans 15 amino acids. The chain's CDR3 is CASNLGQMYNSPLHF. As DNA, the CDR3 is TGTGCCAGCAACTTAGGACAGATGTATAATTCACCCCTCCACTTT.

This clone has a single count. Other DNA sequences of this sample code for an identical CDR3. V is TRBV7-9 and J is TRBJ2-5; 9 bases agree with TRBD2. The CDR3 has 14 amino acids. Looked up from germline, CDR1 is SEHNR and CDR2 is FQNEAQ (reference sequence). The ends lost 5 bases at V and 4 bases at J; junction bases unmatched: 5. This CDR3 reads CASSQGLAAETQYF. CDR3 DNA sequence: TGTGCCAGCAGCCAGGGACTAGCAGCAGAGACCCAGTACTTC.

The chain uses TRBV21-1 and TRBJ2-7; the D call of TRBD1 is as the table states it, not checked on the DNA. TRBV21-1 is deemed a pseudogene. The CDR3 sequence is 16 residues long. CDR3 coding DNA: TGTGCCAGCAGCCCCAACGGGACAACTTCGGTCCACGAGCAGTACTTC. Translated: CASSPNGTTSVHEQYF.

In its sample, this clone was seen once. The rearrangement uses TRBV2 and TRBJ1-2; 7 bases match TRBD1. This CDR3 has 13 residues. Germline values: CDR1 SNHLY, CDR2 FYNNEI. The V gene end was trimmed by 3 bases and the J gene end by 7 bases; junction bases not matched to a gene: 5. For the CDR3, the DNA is TGTGCCAGCAGTGAGGGACAGCGGAGTGGCTACACCTTC. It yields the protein CASSEGQRSGYTF.

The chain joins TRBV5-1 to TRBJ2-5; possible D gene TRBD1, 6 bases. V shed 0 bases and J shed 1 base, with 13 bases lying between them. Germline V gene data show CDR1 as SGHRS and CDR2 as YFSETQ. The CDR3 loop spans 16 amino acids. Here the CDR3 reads CASSLAGGTVQETQYF. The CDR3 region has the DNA TGCGCCAGCAGCTTGGCTGGGGGCACCGTCCAAGAGACCCAGTACTTC.

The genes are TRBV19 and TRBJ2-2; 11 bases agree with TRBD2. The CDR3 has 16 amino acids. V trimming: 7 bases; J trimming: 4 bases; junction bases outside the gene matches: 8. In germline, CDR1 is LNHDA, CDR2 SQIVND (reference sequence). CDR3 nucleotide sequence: TGTGCCAGTAAGAAAGAGGGACTAGCGGCCACCGGGGAGCTGTTTTTT. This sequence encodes CASKKEGLAATGELFF. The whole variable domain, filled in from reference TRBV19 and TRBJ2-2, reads DGGITQSPKYLFRKEGQNVTLSCEQNLNHDAMYWYRQDPGQGLRLIYYSQIVNDFQKGDIAEGYSVSREKKESFPLTVTSAQKNPTAFYLCASKKEGLAATGELFFGEGSRLTVL.

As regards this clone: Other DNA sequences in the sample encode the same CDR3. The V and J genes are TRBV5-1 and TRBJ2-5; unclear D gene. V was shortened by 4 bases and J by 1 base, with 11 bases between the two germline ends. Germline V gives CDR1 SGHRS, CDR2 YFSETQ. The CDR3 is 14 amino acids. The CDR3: CASSRGTGQETQYF. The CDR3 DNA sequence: TGCGCCAGCAGCCGTGGAACGGGCCAAGAGACCCAGTACTTC.

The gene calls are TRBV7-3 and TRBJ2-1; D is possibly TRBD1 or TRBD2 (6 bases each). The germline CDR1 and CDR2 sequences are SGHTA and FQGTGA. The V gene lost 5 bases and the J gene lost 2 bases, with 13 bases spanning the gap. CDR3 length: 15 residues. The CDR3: CASSEQGGTYNEQFF. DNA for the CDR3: TGTGCCAGCAGCGAACAGGGAGGCACCTACAATGAGCAGTTCTTC.

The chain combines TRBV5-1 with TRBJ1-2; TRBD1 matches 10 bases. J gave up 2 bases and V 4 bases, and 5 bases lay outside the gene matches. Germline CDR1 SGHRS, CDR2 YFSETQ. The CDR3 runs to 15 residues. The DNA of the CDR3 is TGCGCCAGCAGCCCCGGACAGGGGGTAAACTATGGCTACACCTTC. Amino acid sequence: CASSPGQGVNYGYTF.

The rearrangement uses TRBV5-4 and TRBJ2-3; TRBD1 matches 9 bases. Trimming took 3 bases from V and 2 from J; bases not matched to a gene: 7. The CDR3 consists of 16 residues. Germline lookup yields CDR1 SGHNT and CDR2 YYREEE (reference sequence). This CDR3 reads CASSSRDREFTDTQYF. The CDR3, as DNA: TGTGCCAGCAGCTCCCGGGACAGGGAGTTCACAGATACGCAGTATTTT.

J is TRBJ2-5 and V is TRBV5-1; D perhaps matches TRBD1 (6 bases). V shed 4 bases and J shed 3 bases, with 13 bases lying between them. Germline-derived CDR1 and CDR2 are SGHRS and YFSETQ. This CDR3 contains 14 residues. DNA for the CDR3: TGCGCCAGCAGCCCCGGAAGACAGGAAGAGACCCAGTACTTC. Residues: CASSPGRQEETQYF.

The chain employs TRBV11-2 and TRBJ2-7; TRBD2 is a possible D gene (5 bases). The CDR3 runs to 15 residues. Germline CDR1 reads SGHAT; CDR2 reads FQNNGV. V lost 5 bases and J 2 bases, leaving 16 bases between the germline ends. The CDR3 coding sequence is TGTGCCAGCAGCCCCCGTGAGAGCGGAGCCTACGAGCAGTACTTC. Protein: CASSPRESGAYEQYF.

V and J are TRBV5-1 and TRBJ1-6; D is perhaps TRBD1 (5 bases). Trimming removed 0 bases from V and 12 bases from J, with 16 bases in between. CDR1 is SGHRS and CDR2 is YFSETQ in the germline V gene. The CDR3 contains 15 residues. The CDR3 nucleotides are TGCGCCAGCAGCTTGGCGGGGGGACCTAGTGAACCCCTCCACTTT. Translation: CASSLAGGPSEPLHF. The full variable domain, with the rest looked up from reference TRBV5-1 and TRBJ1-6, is KAGVTQTPRYLIKTRGQQVTLSCSPISGHRSVSWYQQTPGQGLQFLFEYFSETQRNKGNFPGRFSGRQFSNSRSEMNVSTLELGDSALYLCASSLAGGPSEPLHFGNGTRLTVT.

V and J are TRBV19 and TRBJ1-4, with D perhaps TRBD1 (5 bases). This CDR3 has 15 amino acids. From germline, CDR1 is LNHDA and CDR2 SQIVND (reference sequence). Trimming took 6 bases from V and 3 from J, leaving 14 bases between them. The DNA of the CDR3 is TGTGCCAGTAGACACCCTGGGGCCCCTAATGAAAAACTGTTTTTT. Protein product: CASRHPGAPNEKLFF. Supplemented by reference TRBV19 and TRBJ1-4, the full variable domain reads DGGITQSPKYLFRKEGQNVTLSCEQNLNHDAMYWYRQDPGQGLRLIYYSQIVNDFQKGDIAEGYSVSREKKESFPLTVTSAQKNPTAFYLCASRHPGAPNEKLFFGSGTQLSVL.

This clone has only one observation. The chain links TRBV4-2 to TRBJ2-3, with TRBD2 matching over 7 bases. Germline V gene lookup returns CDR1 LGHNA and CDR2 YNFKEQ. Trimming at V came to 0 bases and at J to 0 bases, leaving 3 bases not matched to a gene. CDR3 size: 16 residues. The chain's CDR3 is CASSQDTGGSTDTQYF. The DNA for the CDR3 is TGTGCCAGCAGCCAAGATACCGGGGGGAGCACAGATACGCAGTATTTT.

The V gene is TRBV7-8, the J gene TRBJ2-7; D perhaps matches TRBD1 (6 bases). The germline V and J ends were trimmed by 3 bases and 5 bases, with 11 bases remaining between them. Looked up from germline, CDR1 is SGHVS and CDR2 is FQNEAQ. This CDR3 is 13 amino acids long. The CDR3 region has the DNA TGTGCCAGCAGCTTTAGCAGGGGCGACGAGCAGTACTTC. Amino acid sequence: CASSFSRGDEQYF.

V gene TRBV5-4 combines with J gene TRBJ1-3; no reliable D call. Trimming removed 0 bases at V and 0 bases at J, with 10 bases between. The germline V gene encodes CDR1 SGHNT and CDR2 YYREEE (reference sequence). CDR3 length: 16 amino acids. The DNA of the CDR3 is TGTGCCAGCAGCTTGGGACACACCAACTCTGGAAACACCATATATTTT. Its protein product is CASSLGHTNSGNTIYF.

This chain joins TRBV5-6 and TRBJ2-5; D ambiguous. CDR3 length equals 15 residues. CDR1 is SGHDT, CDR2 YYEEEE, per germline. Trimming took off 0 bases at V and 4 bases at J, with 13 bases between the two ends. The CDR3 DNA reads TGTGCCAGCAGCTTGGGAAGATCTAAGGGAGAGACCCAGTACTTC. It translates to CASSLGRSKGETQYF.

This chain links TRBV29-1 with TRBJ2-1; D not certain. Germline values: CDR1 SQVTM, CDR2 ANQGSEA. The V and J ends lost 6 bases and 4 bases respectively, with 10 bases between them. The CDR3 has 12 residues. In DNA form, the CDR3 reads TGCAGCGTACACAAGGGATACAATGAGCAGTTCTTC. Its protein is CSVHKGYNEQFF.

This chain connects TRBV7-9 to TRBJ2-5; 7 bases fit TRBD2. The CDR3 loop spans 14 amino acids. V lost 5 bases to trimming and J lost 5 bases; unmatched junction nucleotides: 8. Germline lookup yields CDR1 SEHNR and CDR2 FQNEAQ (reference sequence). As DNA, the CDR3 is TGTGCCAGCAGCCTGACGGTCGGGGGGGAGACCCAGTACTTC. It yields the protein CASSLTVGGETQYF. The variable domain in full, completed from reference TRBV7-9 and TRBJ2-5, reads DTGVSQNPRHKITKRGQNVTFRCDPISEHNRLYWYRQTLGQGPEFLTYFQNEAQLEKSRLLSDRFSAERPKGSFSTLEIQRTEQGDSAMYLCASSLTVGGETQYFGPGTRLLVL.

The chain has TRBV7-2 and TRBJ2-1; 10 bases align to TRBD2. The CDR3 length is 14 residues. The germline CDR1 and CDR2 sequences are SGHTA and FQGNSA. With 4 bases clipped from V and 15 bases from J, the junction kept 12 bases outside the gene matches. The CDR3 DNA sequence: TGTGCCAGCAGCTCAAGGGGACTAGCGCGTTCGCTGTTCTTC. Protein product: CASSSRGLARSLFF.

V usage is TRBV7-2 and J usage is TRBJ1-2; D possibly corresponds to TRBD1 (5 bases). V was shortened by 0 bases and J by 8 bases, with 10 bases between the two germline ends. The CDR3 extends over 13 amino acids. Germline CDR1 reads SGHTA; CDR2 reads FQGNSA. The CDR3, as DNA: TGTGCCAGCAGCTTAGCGGCAGGGCGAGGCTACACCTTC. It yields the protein CASSLAAGRGYTF. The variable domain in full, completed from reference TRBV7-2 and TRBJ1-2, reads GAGVSQSPSNKVTEKGKDVELRCDPISGHTALYWYRQSLGQGLEFLIYFQGNSAPDKSGLPSDRFSAERTGGSVSTLTIQRTQQEDSAVYLCASSLAAGRGYTFGSGTRLTVV.

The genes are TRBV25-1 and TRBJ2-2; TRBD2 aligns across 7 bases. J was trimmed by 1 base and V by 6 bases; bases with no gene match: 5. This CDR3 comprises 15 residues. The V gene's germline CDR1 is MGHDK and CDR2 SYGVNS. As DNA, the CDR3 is TGTGCCAGCAGCCCGAGCGGGATGAACACCGGGGAGCTGTTTTTT. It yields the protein CASSPSGMNTGELFF.